What follows are 22 T cell receptor beta chains derived from one specimen sequenced in a study of shared clonotypes between healthy human individuals. Assay: immunoSEQ multiplex PCR; the TCRdb copy retains only in-frame clones and omits some. In the table there are approximately 2,000,000 clones, 80% to 95% of which are singletons. Input material: naive CD4+ T cells from PBMCs. Indicated subset: CD45RA+ positively selected. Every receptor here comes from a man aged 18 to 29 in good health. Some clones in this sample may be carry-over from other donors' samples.

As for this clone: This sample also contains other DNA sequences that code for the same CDR3. V is TRBV6-5 and J is TRBJ2-7; D uncertain. CDR3 length: 11 amino acids. Germline lookup yields CDR1 MNHEY and CDR2 SVGAGI. Trimming shortened V by 3 bases and J by 4 bases, and 4 bases separated the two germline ends. The CDR3 loop reads CASSYLYEQYF. The CDR3 nucleotides read TGTGCCAGCAGTTATCTTTACGAGCAGTACTTC.

V usage is TRBV19 and J usage is TRBJ2-7, with 7 bases matching TRBD2. V trimming: 5 bases; J trimming: 3 bases; junction bases outside the gene matches: 4. Germline lookup yields CDR1 LNHDA and CDR2 SQIVND (reference sequence). The CDR3 has 13 amino acids. CDR3 bases: TGTGCCAGTAGTTTCCAGCGGGGCTACGAGCAGTACTTC. Amino acids: CASSFQRGYEQYF.

The chain recombines TRBV28 with TRBJ2-7; no clear D. Germline V CDR1 and CDR2: MDHEN, SYDVKM. Trimming stripped 3 bases from V and 6 bases from J, with 9 bases between. The CDR3 sequence is 12 residues long. The CDR3 bases are TGTGCCAGCAGTTTCCCACAGACCGAGCAGTACTTC. Its protein is CASSFPQTEQYF.

This clone was counted a single time. CDR3 sequence: CASSPSTSGRPSYHNEQFF. The CDR3 DNA is TGTGCCAGCAGCCCGAGCACTAGCGGGAGGCCGTCCTACCACAATGAGCAGTTCTTC. This rearrangement joins TRBV13 to TRBJ2-1; 12 nucleotides agree with TRBD2. CDR1 is PRHDT and CDR2 is FYEKMQ in the germline V gene (reference sequence). V trimming: 5 bases; J trimming: 5 bases; junction bases outside the gene matches: 16. The CDR3 length is 19 residues.

This chain joins TRBV28 and TRBJ1-1, with D perhaps TRBD1 (5 bases). The germline V gene encodes CDR1 MDHEN and CDR2 SYDVKM. Trimming took 9 bases from V and 1 from J, leaving 18 bases between them. The CDR3 sequence is 15 residues long. CDR3 nucleotides: TGTGCCAGTATACCTGGGGGGGAGTGGAACACTGAAGCTTTCTTT. It specifies CASIPGGEWNTEAFF.

The rearrangement joins TRBV19 to TRBJ2-2; no clear D gene. Deletions cut 6 bases from V and 6 bases from J, with 14 bases between. The CDR3 totals 14 residues. CDR1 and CDR2 from the germline V gene are LNHDA and SQIVND (reference sequence). The CDR3 is CASSPTLGAGELFF. The CDR3 region has the DNA TGTGCCAGTAGCCCCACCTTGGGTGCCGGGGAGCTGTTTTTT.

The rearrangement joins TRBV5-1 to TRBJ2-1; the D is unclear. V was clipped by 4 bases and J by 0 bases, with 14 bases between them. Germline assignment: CDR1 SGHRS and CDR2 YFSETQ. The CDR3 extends over 16 amino acids. In DNA, the CDR3 is TGCGCCAGCAGCGAGCTAGTGTCCTCCTCCTACAATGAGCAGTTCTTC. Protein sequence: CASSELVSSSYNEQFF.

The V and J genes are TRBV29-1 and TRBJ2-5; the match to TRBD1 covers 8 bases. J lost 5 bases, V lost 6 bases, and 8 bases had no gene match. This CDR3 spans 13 amino acids. Germline V gene lookup returns CDR1 SQVTM and CDR2 ANQGSEA. This CDR3 is CSVQTGVGETQYF. DNA of the CDR3: TGCAGCGTACAGACAGGGGTTGGGGAGACCCAGTACTTC.

This CDR3 is CASSLGRQGVSGELFF. CDR3 nucleotides: TGTGCCAGCAGCTTAGGCCGACAGGGTGTCTCCGGGGAGCTGTTTTTT. This chain connects TRBV11-2 to TRBJ2-2; 7 nucleotides agree with TRBD1. The CDR3 totals 16 residues. J was trimmed by 6 bases and V by 1 base; bases with no gene match: 8. Germline CDR1 is SGHAT and CDR2 is FQNNGV.

V is TRBV7-3 and J is TRBJ2-7; 7 nucleotides match TRBD1. V trimming: 5 bases; J trimming: 2 bases; junction bases outside the gene matches: 6. Germline V lookup: CDR1 SGHTA, CDR2 FQGTGA. The CDR3 extends over 14 amino acids. CDR3 coding DNA: TGTGCCAGCAGCCCGACAGGGATGACCTACGAGCAGTACTTC. As protein: CASSPTGMTYEQYF.

J is TRBJ2-5 and V is TRBV11-3, with 10 bases matching TRBD1. Losses at the gene ends were 5 bases for V and 5 bases for J; bases not matched to a gene: 5. The CDR3 extends over 14 amino acids. The germline CDR1 and CDR2 sequences are SGHNT and YENEEA. The CDR3 reads CASSLDRGKETQYF. The CDR3 coding sequence is TGTGCCAGCAGCCTGGACAGGGGGAAGGAGACCCAGTACTTC.

This chain joins TRBV28 and TRBJ2-5; no definite D call. Germline V gives CDR1 MDHEN, CDR2 SYDVKM. The CDR3 loop spans 12 amino acids. Trimming took off 6 bases at V and 5 bases at J, with 10 bases between the two ends. CDR3 sequence: CASSRNRETQYF. CDR3 DNA sequence: TGTGCCAGCAGCAGAAATAGGGAGACCCAGTACTTC.

This clone was recorded only once. One junction end disagrees with the germline gene, perhaps due to a read error. The V call is TRBV27, the J call TRBJ2-7; D tentatively reads TRBD1 or TRBD2 (6 bases each). CDR1 is MNHEY, CDR2 SMNVEV, per germline (reference sequence). CDR3 length equals 14 residues. The CDR3 sequence is CASSLRGRPYEQYF. In DNA, the CDR3 is TGTGCCAGTAGTTTAAGGGGGAGGCCCTACGAGCAGTACTTC.

As concerns this clone: Other DNA sequences within the sample encode an identical CDR3. This rearrangement joins TRBV28 to TRBJ2-5; perhaps TRBD2 as D (6 bases). The CDR3 runs to 13 residues. CDR1 and CDR2 (germline): MDHEN, SYDVKM. The V end was cut by 10 bases, the J end by 5 bases, with 17 bases between. In DNA form, the CDR3 reads TGTGCCACTGCGGGGCAGGGCGGGGAGACCCAGTACTTC. This translates into CATAGQGGETQYF.

This clone showed up just once. The rearrangement links TRBV28 to TRBJ2-5, with 8 nucleotides matching TRBD1. CDR1 is MDHEN, CDR2 SYDVKM, per germline. Trimming removed 4 bases from V and 7 bases from J; junction bases left unmatched: 14. CDR3 length equals 16 residues. In DNA form, the CDR3 reads TGTGCCAGCAGTTCCCTCTACAGGGGGTCAGTCTGGACCCAGTACTTC. Translated: CASSSLYRGSVWTQYF.

The chain combines TRBV10-3 with TRBJ1-1; D possibly corresponds to TRBD1 (6 bases). The germline V gene has CDR1 ENHRY and CDR2 SYGVKD. The CDR3 spans 14 residues. V shed 1 base and J shed 5 bases, with 11 bases lying between them. CDR3 bases: TGTGCCATCAGTGAGTGGGGGGCGGGAACTGAAGCTTTCTTT. This gives the protein CAISEWGAGTEAFF.

The chain combines TRBV25-1 with TRBJ1-2; D call uncertain. The CDR3 length is 12 residues. Germline lookup yields CDR1 MGHDK and CDR2 SYGVNS. V dropped 5 bases and J dropped 7 bases, with 11 bases sitting between them. The CDR3 DNA sequence: TGTGCCAGCAGTTCCCTGCCGTCTGGCTACACCTTC. Translated: CASSSLPSGYTF.

A remark on this clone: At one end the junction does not follow the germline gene, possibly because of a read error. The J gene is TRBJ2-1, the V gene TRBV5-1; 14 bases agree with TRBD2. Germline CDR1 reads SGHRS; CDR2 reads YFSETQ. The CDR3 runs to 14 residues. CDR3 amino acids: CASSLEGTSGSKLF. CDR3 sequence (DNA): TGCGCCAGCAGCTTGGAGGGGACTAGCGGGAGTAAGCTCTTC.

This sequence joins TRBV7-3 and TRBJ1-6; TRBD1 might be the D (5 bases). The CDR3 has 15 amino acids. The V gene lost 2 bases and the J gene lost 1 base, with 6 bases spanning the gap. Germline loops: CDR1 SGHTA, CDR2 FQGTGA. The CDR3 DNA is TGTGCCAGCAGCTTAGGGGCTTCCTATAATTCACCCCTCCACTTT. Protein sequence: CASSLGASYNSPLHF.

The J gene is TRBJ2-3, the V gene TRBV7-2; a weak D match, TRBD2 (6 bases). CDR3 size: 15 residues. The germline V and J ends were trimmed by 1 base and 2 bases, with 10 bases remaining between them. In germline, CDR1 is SGHTA, CDR2 FQGNSA. CDR3: CASSLEGLNTDTQYF. The CDR3 nucleotides read TGTGCCAGCAGCTTAGAAGGACTAAACACAGATACGCAGTATTTT.

This sequence joins TRBV7-8 and TRBJ2-5; perhaps TRBD2 as D (5 bases). V shed 6 bases and J shed 5 bases, with 13 bases lying between them. Germline CDR1 SGHVS, CDR2 FQNEAQ. CDR3 length: 13 residues. The CDR3 DNA reads TGTGCCAGCAGTCCCGGGGTTCGGGAGACCCAGTACTTC. Protein: CASSPGVRETQYF.

The chain links TRBV2 to TRBJ2-1, with 9 bases fitting TRBD2. Per germline, CDR1 SNHLY and CDR2 FYNNEI. The CDR3 spans 17 residues. V trimming: 2 bases; J trimming: 2 bases; junction bases outside the gene matches: 7. CDR3 in DNA: TGTGCCAGCAGTGAATTGGCTAGCGGGAAAGCCTACAATGAGCAGTTCTTC. Its translation: CASSELASGKAYNEQFF.